The 17 T cell receptor beta chains in this list originate from one sample, sequenced in a study of T-cell reconstitution after alpha-beta-depleted transplantation in children. Using unique molecular identifiers, the investigators prepared the TCRbeta library. TCRdb re-called the PCR reads with MiXCR, one entry per CDR3 protein. The sample lists approximately 590,000 distinct CDR3 sequences, over 9.5% occurring once. The specimen comprised PBMCs from the stem cell graft donor, sampled from the stem cell graft. Receptors were obtained from a human donor who donated a stem cell graft to a child with acute myeloid leukemia.

This rearrangement joins TRBV5-1 to TRBJ1-4; D call uncertain. The CDR3 has 12 residues. Trimming took off 4 bases at V and 8 bases at J, with 9 bases between the two ends. Germline V CDR1 and CDR2: SGHRS, YFSETQ. The CDR3 nucleotides are TGCGCCAGCAGCCCCGAAGGGGAAAAACTGTTTTTT. Encoded protein: CASSPEGEKLFF.

In its sample, this clonotype was seen many times. The chain joins TRBV12-3 or TRBV12-4 to TRBJ2-7, with TRBD2 matching 10 bases. V lost 3 bases to trimming and J lost 7 bases; unmatched junction nucleotides: 12. CDR3 length: 16 amino acids. CDR3 DNA: TGTGCCAGCAGTTTCCGCCCGGGGACTAGCGCGTCGGAGCAGTACTTC. It encodes CASSFRPGTSASEQYF.

The J gene is TRBJ2-1, the V gene TRBV30; possibly TRBD1 for D (6 bases). Germline assignment: CDR1 GTSNPN and CDR2 SVGIG (reference sequence). Between the trimmed V and J ends, which lost 6 bases and 1 base, there was a span of 16 bases. This CDR3 region has 15 residues. CDR3 nucleotide sequence: TGTGCCTGTATGGGACACACGGGGTCCTACAATGAGCAGTTCTTC. Translated: CACMGHTGSYNEQFF.

This clonotype appeared many times. V is TRBV20-1 and J is TRBJ2-3; 10 nucleotides align to TRBD2. This CDR3 has 15 residues. In germline, CDR1 is DFQATT, CDR2 SNEGSKA (reference sequence). After removal of 4 bases from V and 1 base from J, the junction contained 5 bases not matched to a gene. CDR3 DNA: TGCAGTGCTACAGAACTAGCGGGGCGCACAGATACGCAGTATTTT. Translated: CSATELAGRTDTQYF.

This clonotype was observed many times. This chain joins TRBV20-1 and TRBJ2-5, with 7 bases that match TRBD2. Germline CDR1 DFQATT, CDR2 SNEGSKA (reference sequence). The CDR3 extends over 15 amino acids. The ends lost 3 bases at V and 2 bases at J; junction bases unmatched: 9. As DNA, the CDR3 is TGCAGTGCTAGTGAGACTAGCACGGTTCAAGAGACCCAGTACTTC. Encoded protein: CSASETSTVQETQYF.

The V gene is TRBV20-1, the J gene TRBJ1-2; TRBD1 agrees at 12 bases. Per germline, CDR1 DFQATT and CDR2 SNEGSKA (reference sequence). Trimming removed 6 bases from V and 4 bases from J; junction bases left unmatched: 9. This CDR3 has 15 residues. CDR3 in amino acids: CSAPGQGAQGYGYTF. For the CDR3, the DNA is TGCAGTGCACCGGGACAGGGGGCGCAGGGCTATGGCTACACCTTC.

This clonotype was picked up many times. The gene calls are TRBV20-1 and TRBJ2-7; 10 bases agree with TRBD2. Germline CDR1 and CDR2: DFQATT and SNEGSKA (reference sequence). The CDR3 is 15 amino acids. V dropped 0 bases and J dropped 5; count of bases not matched to a gene: 7. The CDR3 is CSARDGLAGANEQYF. CDR3 DNA: TGCAGTGCTAGAGATGGCCTAGCGGGAGCCAACGAGCAGTACTTC.

The table lists this clonotype with many counts. The CDR3 loop reads CASSTTSGRKSSYNEQFF. Here the CDR3 DNA reads TGTGCCAGCAGTACGACTAGCGGGAGGAAAAGCTCCTACAATGAGCAGTTCTTC. This sequence joins TRBV6-2 or TRBV6-3 and TRBJ2-1; TRBD2 matches at 13 bases. This CDR3 spans 18 amino acids. Germline lookup yields CDR1 MNHEY and CDR2 SVGEGT. The trim removed 5 bases at V and 0 bases at J, leaving 7 bases unmatched.

This chain uses TRBV5-1 with TRBJ2-5; the match to TRBD2 covers 10 bases. Germline assignment: CDR1 SGHRS and CDR2 YFSETQ. Trimming cost V 4 bases and J 4 bases; bases outside gene matches: 16. CDR3 size: 18 residues. The CDR3 protein is CASSPWRLAGEAPETQYF. CDR3 bases: TGCGCCAGCAGCCCCTGGCGTCTAGCGGGAGAGGCACCAGAGACCCAGTACTTC.

The V gene is TRBV10-3, the J gene TRBJ1-1; tentative D call: TRBD1 (6 bases). The V gene lost 6 bases and the J gene lost 8 bases, with 10 bases spanning the gap. This CDR3 comprises 11 residues. Per germline, CDR1 ENHRY and CDR2 SYGVKD. The CDR3 sequence is CAIRQGDEAFF. The CDR3 nucleotides are TGTGCCATCAGACAGGGTGACGAAGCTTTCTTT.

The chain uses TRBV11-2 and TRBJ1-2, with D maybe TRBD1 (5 bases). V lost 5 bases, J lost 4 bases, and 17 bases lay in between. The CDR3 consists of 15 residues. The germline gives CDR1 SGHAT, CDR2 FQNNGV. DNA for the CDR3: TGTGCCAGCAGCCGCGGTGGCCGACAGCTCTATGGCTACACCTTC. It encodes CASSRGGRQLYGYTF.

This clonotype came up many times. The rearrangement joins TRBV20-1 to TRBJ1-2; 7 bases agree with TRBD1. The ends lost 6 bases at V and 6 bases at J; junction bases unmatched: 13. The germline CDR1 and CDR2 sequences are DFQATT and SNEGSKA (reference sequence). This CDR3 region has 14 residues. Here the CDR3 reads CSAATGNKVDGYTF. For the CDR3, the DNA is TGCAGTGCCGCGACAGGGAATAAGGTAGATGGCTACACCTTC.

This clonotype has ten or more counts. J is TRBJ2-1 and V is TRBV9; D call uncertain. Trimming shortened V by 2 bases and J by 7 bases, and 16 bases separated the two germline ends. Per the germline V gene, CDR1 is SGDLS and CDR2 is YYNGEE. This CDR3 has 15 residues. The CDR3 reads CASSVLQDPANEQFF. CDR3 DNA: TGTGCCAGCAGCGTTCTTCAAGACCCGGCTAATGAGCAGTTCTTC.

This chain links TRBV20-1 with TRBJ2-2; 9 positions match TRBD2. After removal of 6 bases from V and 7 bases from J, the junction contained 9 bases not matched to a gene. Germline V gene sequence: CDR1 DFQATT, CDR2 SNEGSKA (reference sequence). CDR3 length equals 14 residues. This CDR3 is CSANSGSSGGELFF. In DNA form, the CDR3 reads TGCAGTGCAAATAGCGGGAGCTCGGGCGGGGAGCTGTTTTTT.

V is TRBV20-1 and J is TRBJ2-1, with TRBD2 identical over 8 bases. Per germline, CDR1 DFQATT and CDR2 SNEGSKA (reference sequence). The CDR3 runs 17 residues. J lost 7 bases, V lost 3 bases, and 17 bases had no gene match. CDR3 nucleotides: TGCAGTGCTAGCGGGGGGTTTTCGGGACTAGTCACTAATGAGCAGTTCTTC. This encodes CSASGGFSGLVTNEQFF.

This clonotype occurred many times. This chain links TRBV6-5 with TRBJ2-1; 8 positions agree with TRBD1. The CDR3 sequence is 15 residues long. Germline-derived CDR1 and CDR2 are MNHEY and SVGAGI. The V and J ends lost 5 bases and 4 bases, in that order; junction bases with no gene match: 7. The DNA for the CDR3 is TGTGCCAGCAGTCCGGGACAGGAGAGGTACAATGAGCAGTTCTTC. Its translation: CASSPGQERYNEQFF.

This clonotype was seen only a few times. The chain uses TRBV6-1 and TRBJ2-5, with 7 bases that match TRBD2. The V and J ends lost 4 bases and 0 bases, in that order; junction bases with no gene match: 8. Germline values: CDR1 MNHNS, CDR2 SASEGT. The CDR3 is 16 residues long. The DNA of the CDR3 is TGTGCCAGCAGTGGGTGGGCTAGCGGTTACCAAGAGACCCAGTACTTC. This encodes CASSGWASGYQETQYF.